Sequencing of this T cell receptor (beta chain) was carried out in a study of T-cell reconstitution after alpha-beta-depleted transplantation in children. Study conclusions and caveats: T cells produced anew were the main source of T-cell counts and diversity one year after transplant. Several patients had high TCRbeta diversity at day 60; it came from surviving recipient T cells and thymic progenitors.

Researchers prepared the TCRbeta library using unique molecular identifiers, the study reports. One entry per CDR3 protein results from TCRdb running MiXCR on the PCR reads. The sample includes under 300,000 distinct CDR3 sequences, around 10% of them seen just once. Per germline, CDR1 SEHNR and CDR2 FQNEAQ (reference sequence). CDR3 length equals 16 residues. With 6 bases removed from V and 2 bases from J, the gap between germline ends came to 19 bases. Note on this clonotype: The antigen is not known.

The sequences come from peripheral blood, collected 180 days after TCRalphabeta/CD19-depleted stem cell transplant. J is TRBJ1-2 and V is TRBV7-9; possibly TRBD1 for D (6 bases). The clonotype was recovered from a male patient between 2 and 10 years old who had a stem cell transplant for chronic granulomatous disease, so the T cells may come from the graft donor. The CDR3 DNA follows: TGTGCCAGCAGTTACGACCGGGACACGGGAAACTATGGCTACACCTTC. Its protein is CASSYDRDTGNYGYTF. The full variable domain, with the rest looked up from reference TRBV7-9 and TRBJ1-2, is DTGVSQNPRHKITKRGQNVTFRCDPISEHNRLYWYRQTLGQGPEFLTYFQNEAQLEKSRLLSDRFSAERPKGSFSTLEIQRTEQGDSAMYLCASSYDRDTGNYGYTFGSGTRLTVV.